This TCR beta chain was recorded in a study of vaccination effects on CD4 cells after COVID-19. Libraries were prepared by immunoSEQ multiplex PCR; TCRdb keeps only in-frame clonotypes and omits some of them. The table has 25,000 to 35,000 clones, roughly 74% seen once. Points on this clone: The antigen remains unidentified.

Viral peptide pools were used in the ViraFEST assay to expand antigen-specific CD4+ T cells, and sequencing came afterward. When nine to ten days of culture had elapsed, CD4+ T cells were isolated. The participants, recipients of two vaccine doses, got either BNT162b2 or mRNA-1273. Cultures used 2 million or so PBMC per well, roughly 11 IU/ml IL-2 and 10 ug/ml peptides. Germline values: CDR1 SNHLY, CDR2 FYNNEI. The CDR3 extends over 15 amino acids. V was pared by 6 bases and J by 0 bases, with 1 base of the junction left unmatched. The TCR comes from a human donor who received a COVID-19 vaccine. The chain is built from TRBV2 and TRBJ1-4, with 10 positions matching TRBD1. The specimen comprised CD4+ T cells from PBMCs cultured with HCoV-NL63 spike peptides, sampled after COVID-19 vaccination. The DNA for the CDR3 is TGTGCCAGCAGGACAGGGGGCACAACTAATGAAAAACTGTTTTTT. Translating gives CASRTGGTTNEKLFF.